Each of the 3 T cell receptor beta chains below was sequenced from the same sample in a study of T cell repertoires in cytomegalovirus infection. TCRdb passed the reads through MiXCR, listing each CDR3 protein once. The repertoire includes 900,000 to 950,000 distinct CDR3 sequences, around 30% of them detected once, and around an eighth sits in the top ten. For these receptors, no antigen is known. Material: cultured CD8+ T cells from PBMCs, obtained from culture after CMV antigen stimulation. Receptor source: a human donor in good health (CMV status not recorded). Some clones in this sample may be carry-over from other donors' samples.

This chain uses TRBV7-8 with TRBJ1-5; 8 nucleotides agree with TRBD1. The junction had 9 bases not matched to a gene; V was cut back by 5 bases and J by 0 bases. This CDR3 region has 17 residues. Per the germline V gene, CDR1 is SGHVS and CDR2 is FQNEAQ. CDR3 amino acids: CASSPRDRRYSNQPQHF. CDR3 nucleotides: TGTGCCAGCAGCCCCCGGGACAGGAGATATAGCAATCAGCCCCAGCATTTT.

This clonotype turned up a few times. The gene calls are TRBV6-5 and TRBJ2-5, with TRBD1 matching over 7 bases. Germline assignment: CDR1 MNHEY and CDR2 SVGAGI. This CDR3 is built from 19 residues. The V gene end was trimmed by 0 bases and the J gene end by 3 bases; junction bases not matched to a gene: 16. The DNA of the CDR3 is TGTGCCAGCAGTTACTCGAACGCCAACTTACAGGGGAACGAAGAGACCCAGTACTTC. Translated, it gives CASSYSNANLQGNEETQYF.

This clonotype was seen more than once but under ten times. The V and J genes are TRBV19 and TRBJ1-1; D is perhaps TRBD1 (5 bases). Germline CDR1 and CDR2: LNHDA and SQIVND (reference sequence). The CDR3 totals 15 residues. V gave up 4 bases and J gave up 0 bases, with 12 bases separating them. CDR3 in DNA: TGTGCCAGTAGTACCCGAAGGGGAATGAACACTGAAGCTTTCTTT. Its translation: CASSTRRGMNTEAFF.